This entry is about one T cell receptor (beta chain). Its antigen remains unidentified. This entry is derived from a study of Ad26.COV2.S vaccination and SARS-CoV-2 variants. Study-wide context: Intramuscular Ad26.COV2.S doses were given once or twice, 56 days apart. Study outcomes and limitations: People who got the vaccine had more spike-specific TCR breadth than people who got placebo. Total T cell responses may have been underestimated by the TCR breadth and depth analyses.

Clones were read by immunoSEQ multiplex PCR, and TCRdb kept only the in-frame ones, dropping some. The sample records some 390,000 clones, 70% to 90% being singletons. Regarding treatment: 19 received Ad26.COV2.S at low or high dose, single or two shots; 5 received placebo; per-sample allocation not given. Day 63 after the first injection of vaccine or placebo was the sampling time. The donor was a Boston adult aged 18-55 years. Germline CDR1 reads MNHEY; CDR2 reads SVGAGI. The ends were cut back, 6 bases at V and 5 bases at J, with 10 bases in the middle. The CDR3 totals 12 residues. The sequence was collected from a person aged 18-60 years who received the Ad26.COV2.S COVID-19 vaccine or a placebo. The material was peripheral blood, obtained in a trial of Ad26.COV2.S vaccine versus placebo. The chain combines TRBV6-5 with TRBJ1-2, with D possibly being TRBD1 (5 bases). Here the CDR3 DNA reads TGTGCCAGCAGAGCCGGGGGATATGGCTACACCTTC. Its translation: CASRAGGYGYTF.